What follows are 5 T cell receptor beta chains derived from one specimen sequenced in a study of spatial heterogeneity in lung cancer. Documented time point: sample taken at primary tumor resection. Extraction of whole RNA from tumor, nontumor lung or frozen PBMC preceded unsorted sequencing. TCRdb passed the 5' RACE reads through MiXCR, listing each CDR3 protein once. The top ten clones hold roughly 25% of a sample with about 26,000 distinct CDR3 sequences, roughly 13% of them seen once. Source: PBMCs, taken at surgery. The source of these receptors is a female donor with early-stage non-small cell lung cancer.

Only a few counts were recorded for this clonotype. The V call is TRBV4-3, the J call TRBJ2-1; 10 bases are shared with TRBD2. The CDR3 spans 17 residues. The V gene end was trimmed by 4 bases and the J gene end by 5 bases; junction bases not matched to a gene: 11. The germline V gene encodes CDR1 LGHNA and CDR2 YSLEER. DNA of the CDR3: TGCGCCAGCAGCCGACTTTCCGGGACTAGCGAAAACAATGAGCAGTTCTTC. Amino acid sequence: CASSRLSGTSENNEQFF.

This clonotype was detected ten times or more. The V and J genes are TRBV7-2 and TRBJ2-3; D is possibly TRBD2 (5 bases). Looked up from germline, CDR1 is SGHTA and CDR2 is FQGNSA. The CDR3 extends over 16 amino acids. Trimming removed 0 bases from V and 6 bases from J, with 16 bases in between. CDR3 protein: CASSLAPTSRRDTQYF. The DNA of the CDR3 is TGTGCCAGCAGCTTAGCGCCGACATCAAGGAGGGATACGCAGTATTTT. The entire variable domain, with the rest obtained from reference TRBV7-2 and TRBJ2-3, is as follows: GAGVSQSPSNKVTEKGKDVELRCDPISGHTALYWYRQSLGQGLEFLIYFQGNSAPDKSGLPSDRFSAERTGGSVSTLTIQRTQQEDSAVYLCASSLAPTSRRDTQYFGPGTRLTVL.

This clonotype was seen ten or more times. This chain links TRBV27 with TRBJ2-7; 7 bases align to TRBD1. Trimming removed 8 bases from V and 3 bases from J; junction bases left unmatched: 13. This CDR3 spans 15 amino acids. The germline V gene has CDR1 MNHEY and CDR2 SMNVEV (reference sequence). As DNA, the CDR3 is TGTGCCAGCGCCCCCCTGACCGGGACAGACTACGAGCAGTACTTC. Amino acid sequence: CASAPLTGTDYEQYF.

This clonotype was seen many times. The J gene is TRBJ2-1, the V gene TRBV6-5, with D perhaps assigned TRBD1 or TRBD2 (7 bases each). This CDR3 has 13 residues. The V gene's germline CDR1 is MNHEY and CDR2 SVGAGI. DNA of the CDR3: TGTGCGGCGGGGGACAGCTCCTACAATGAGCAGTTCTTC. Encoded protein: CAAGDSSYNEQFF.

This clonotype has at least ten counts. The chain has TRBV12-3 or TRBV12-4 and TRBJ1-1, with D maybe TRBD1 (5 bases). Trimming cost V 1 base and J 4 bases, with 10 bases left between them. The CDR3 extends over 14 amino acids. Here the CDR3 DNA reads TGTGCCAGCAGTTTAGGACAGAGCGGCACTGAAGCTTTCTTT. It encodes CASSLGQSGTEAFF.